This T cell receptor (beta chain) originates from a study of T-cell memory formation after mild COVID-19. Turning to the study itself: Clusters of TCRs were largely donor specific.

This CDR3 comprises 15 residues. The ends lost 3 bases at V and 7 bases at J; junction bases unmatched: 9. Germline V gives CDR1 LGHDT, CDR2 YNNKEL (reference sequence). This clonotype was counted a few times. Its antigen is as yet unknown. TCRdb reprocessed the 5' RACE reads via MiXCR and lists one record per CDR3 protein. This sample has about 170,000 distinct CDR3 sequences, with 10% to 15% found just once. Study-wide results and limits: Day 15 to 85 contractors were CD4/CD8 balanced; later expanders leaned CD4+. Among CD4+ contracting clones, most were CM and EM, and CD8+ ones EMRA. Pre-infection memory held some responding clones, suggesting pre-existing cross-reactive T cells responded.

This receptor was obtained from a man aged 18 to 29 who had mild COVID-19 (a few samples of this study predate the infection). Cell type and time point are not known. The sequencing input was PBMCs or a T cell subset sorted from them (not recorded which). The chain is built from TRBV3-1 and TRBJ1-1, with 9 bases lining up with TRBD1. CDR3 nucleotides: TGTGCCAGCAGCCACGGGACAGGGTGGAACGTTGAAGCTTTCTTT. Translating gives CASSHGTGWNVEAFF.